This TCR beta chain was identified during a study of blood T cell repertoires in COVID-19. Study summary: The analysed material was cDNA or gDNA that came from T cells, B-cell-depleted T cells, or PBMCs.

Between the trimmed V and J ends, which lost 5 bases and 2 bases, there was a span of 16 bases. This CDR3 has 16 amino acids. Germline V CDR1 and CDR2: MDHEN, SYDVKM. The table came from immunoSEQ multiplex PCR; TCRdb's copy has only in-frame clones and leaves some out. The table lists about 130,000 clones, approximately 82% of them singletons. The TCR comes from a man between 60 and 70 years old with acute or convalescent COVID-19. The chain joins TRBV28 to TRBJ2-1; D gene uncertain. Sequenced sample: peripheral blood. The CDR3 bases are TGTGCCAGCAGTAGCCGAAAGGAGCCCCCCTACAATGAGCAGTTCTTC. Translated: CASSSRKEPPYNEQFF.